Following are 30 T cell receptor beta chains from one sample sequenced in a study of blood T cell repertoires in COVID-19. This table comes from immunoSEQ multiplex PCR, and its TCRdb copy is limited to in-frame clones, with some not included. This repertoire shows some 120,000 clones, about 80% found once; its top ten account for around 4%. The sequenced sample was peripheral blood. The receptors here all came from a woman between 45 and 65 years old with acute or convalescent COVID-19.

V gene TRBV3-1 (or the pseudogene TRBV3-2) combines with J gene TRBJ1-1; D is perhaps TRBD1 (5 bases). From germline, CDR1 is LGHDT and CDR2 YNNKEL (reference sequence). This CDR3 comprises 12 residues. The V and J ends lost 1 base and 8 bases respectively, with 8 bases between them. This CDR3 reads CASSQVRGEAFF. As DNA, the CDR3 is TGTGCCAGCAGCCAAGTAAGGGGAGAAGCTTTCTTT.

The rearrangement links TRBV29-1 to TRBJ1-1; D remains ambiguous. In germline, CDR1 is SQVTM, CDR2 ANQGSEA. V gave up 8 bases and J gave up 6 bases, with 16 bases separating them. The CDR3 runs 12 residues. This chain's CDR3 is CSYRRSQAEAFF. The CDR3 nucleotides are TGCAGCTACCGAAGGTCCCAGGCTGAAGCTTTCTTT.

The rearrangement joins TRBV7-2 to TRBJ1-1; 8 bases map to TRBD1. V lost 4 bases and J lost 6; bases outside the gene matches: 4. The CDR3 runs to 13 residues. Germline values: CDR1 SGHTA, CDR2 FQGNSA. CDR3: CASSSDRGSEAFF. The CDR3 DNA reads as TGTGCCAGCAGCTCAGACAGGGGTTCTGAAGCTTTCTTT.

The rearrangement links TRBV4-1 to TRBJ1-5; D is possibly TRBD1 (5 bases). The V and J ends lost 3 bases and 4 bases respectively, with 10 bases between them. The CDR3 consists of 14 residues. Germline loops: CDR1 MGHRA, CDR2 YSYEKL. The CDR3 here is CASSQGRQNQPQHF. The DNA of the CDR3 is TGCGCCAGCAGCCAGGGGCGCCAAAATCAGCCCCAGCATTTT.

This clone occurred a few times. V gene TRBV19 combines with J gene TRBJ1-2; a weak D match, TRBD1 (5 bases). Germline CDR1 reads LNHDA; CDR2 reads SQIVND (reference sequence). Trimming removed 2 bases from V and 3 bases from J, with 13 bases in between. The CDR3 consists of 15 residues. This CDR3 reads CASSITQGSYYGYTF. Written as DNA, the CDR3 is TGTGCCAGTAGTATAACTCAGGGATCTTACTATGGCTACACCTTC. Full variable domain (remainder filled in from reference TRBV19 and TRBJ1-2): DGGITQSPKYLFRKEGQNVTLSCEQNLNHDAMYWYRQDPGQGLRLIYYSQIVNDFQKGDIAEGYSVSREKKESFPLTVTSAQKNPTAFYLCASSITQGSYYGYTFGSGTRLTVV.

The rearrangement uses TRBV9 and TRBJ1-1; no clear D gene. Germline CDR1 SGDLS, CDR2 YYNGEE. CDR3 length: 16 residues. V gave up 0 bases and J gave up 1 base, with 13 bases separating them. This chain's CDR3 is CASSVGAPSPNTEAFF. CDR3 DNA sequence: TGTGCCAGCAGCGTAGGGGCCCCTTCCCCGAACACTGAAGCTTTCTTT.

The chain combines TRBV14 with TRBJ2-1; TRBD2 matches at 8 bases. The CDR3 is 18 amino acids. J gave up 2 bases and V 4 bases, and 13 bases lay outside the gene matches. Germline-derived CDR1 and CDR2 are SGHDN and FVKESK. CDR3 region: CASSREYGGGKTYNEQFF. The CDR3 coding sequence is TGTGCCAGCAGCCGAGAGTATGGCGGGGGGAAAACCTACAATGAGCAGTTCTTC. The full variable domain, completed using reference TRBV14 and TRBJ2-1, is EAGVTQFPSHSVIEKGQTVTLRCDPISGHDNLYWYRRVMGKEIKFLLHFVKESKQDESGMPNNRFLAERTGGTYSTLKVQPAELEDSGVYFCASSREYGGGKTYNEQFFGPGTRLTVL.

J is TRBJ1-4 and V is TRBV27; 7 bases agree with TRBD1. V shed 5 bases, J shed 8 bases, and the junction held 5 bases outside the gene matches. Germline CDR1 MNHEY, CDR2 SMNVEV (reference sequence). The CDR3 spans 13 residues. The DNA of the CDR3 is TGTGCCAGCAGTGCGACAGGGATCGAAAAACTGTTTTTT. This codes for CASSATGIEKLFF.

The V and J genes are TRBV19 and TRBJ2-3; 7 positions agree with TRBD2. Germline V gene sequence: CDR1 LNHDA, CDR2 SQIVND (reference sequence). Losses at the gene ends were 3 bases for V and 2 bases for J; bases not matched to a gene: 14. The CDR3 totals 18 residues. The CDR3 sequence: CASSMSMGGGSHTDTQYF. As DNA, the CDR3 is TGTGCCAGTAGTATGTCCATGGGGGGGGGATCCCACACAGATACGCAGTATTTT.

This chain joins TRBV19 and TRBJ1-1, with D hard to call. V shed 5 bases and J shed 0 bases, with 16 bases lying between them. The CDR3 totals 16 residues. The germline CDR1 and CDR2 sequences are LNHDA and SQIVND (reference sequence). CDR3 loop: CASSVRRIRMNTEAFF. The CDR3 region has the DNA TGTGCCAGTAGTGTCCGGAGGATTCGGATGAACACTGAAGCTTTCTTT. The whole variable domain, remainder taken from reference TRBV19 and TRBJ1-1, is DGGITQSPKYLFRKEGQNVTLSCEQNLNHDAMYWYRQDPGQGLRLIYYSQIVNDFQKGDIAEGYSVSREKKESFPLTVTSAQKNPTAFYLCASSVRRIRMNTEAFFGQGTRLTVV.

CDR3 DNA sequence: TGTGCCAGCAGTGTCCGGTACACTGAAGCTTTCTTT. Its translation: CASSVRYTEAFF. The chain uses TRBV6-6 and TRBJ1-1; the D is unclear. The length of the CDR3 is 12 residues. In germline, CDR1 is MNHNY, CDR2 SVGAGI (reference sequence). V dropped 5 bases and J dropped 3 bases, with 7 bases sitting between them.

The chain has TRBV5-5 and TRBJ2-3; the D is unclear. In germline, CDR1 is SGHKS, CDR2 YYEKEE (reference sequence). V was pared by 1 base and J by 2 bases, with 11 bases between. This CDR3 has 15 amino acids. DNA of the CDR3: TGTGCCAGCAGCTTGTCCCCCGGGTCCACAGATACGCAGTATTTT. This codes for CASSLSPGSTDTQYF.

V gene TRBV30 combines with J gene TRBJ2-5; D is perhaps TRBD2 (7 bases). V shed 2 bases and J shed 3 bases, with 28 bases lying between them. Germline CDR1 reads GTSNPN; CDR2 reads SVGIG (reference sequence). The CDR3 sequence is 19 residues long. This chain's CDR3 is CAWSISGEGLGGQKETQYF. CDR3 DNA: TGTGCCTGGAGTATCTCCGGGGAGGGCTTAGGGGGGCAAAAAGAGACCCAGTACTTC.

The CDR3 DNA is TGTGCCAGCAGCTTACGTATCCAACTCGGCACAGATACGCAGTATTTT. Its translation: CASSLRIQLGTDTQYF. The V and J genes are TRBV7-6 and TRBJ2-3; D unclear. This CDR3 spans 16 amino acids. Germline CDR1 reads SGHVS; CDR2 reads FNYEAQ. V was trimmed by 2 bases and J by 1 base, leaving 13 bases between them.

The rearrangement links TRBV23-1 to TRBJ1-1, with D hard to call. TRBV23-1 is an ORF, with its function uncertain. Trimming removed 4 bases from V and 1 base from J, with 7 bases in between. The CDR3 spans 13 residues. The CDR3 bases are TGCGCCAGCAGTCGATCCAAGAACACTGAAGCTTTCTTT. Its translation: CASSRSKNTEAFF.

The chain links TRBV30 to TRBJ2-7; D remains ambiguous. Between the trimmed V and J ends, which lost 6 bases and 1 base, there was a span of 16 bases. The V gene's germline CDR1 is GTSNPN and CDR2 SVGIG (reference sequence). CDR3 size: 14 residues. CDR3 region: CACEETMNSYEQYF. The DNA of the CDR3 is TGTGCCTGTGAAGAGACAATGAATTCCTACGAGCAGTACTTC. The full variable domain, in which reference TRBV30 and TRBJ2-7 provide the parts outside the CDR3, is SQTIHQWPATLVQPVGSPLSLECTVEGTSNPNLYWYRQAAGRGLQLLFYSVGIGQISSEVPQNLSASRPQDRQFILSSKKLLLSDSGFYLCACEETMNSYEQYFGPGTRLTVT.

The chain recombines TRBV4-1 with TRBJ1-5; tentative D call: TRBD1 (6 bases). The ends were cut back, 1 base at V and 0 bases at J, with 16 bases in the middle. The CDR3 covers 18 residues. Germline CDR1 and CDR2: MGHRA and YSYEKL. CDR3 bases: TGCGCCAGCAGCCAAGTATCAGGGTGGGACAATAGCAATCAGCCCCAGCATTTT. Residues: CASSQVSGWDNSNQPQHF.

This chain uses TRBV2 with TRBJ2-7; 11 bases line up with TRBD2. Germline-derived CDR1 and CDR2 are SNHLY and FYNNEI. CDR3 length: 18 residues. Germline trimming cut 6 bases from V and 0 bases from J; bases unmatched to any gene: 13. CDR3: CASRPGASGRSDSYEQYF. In DNA form, the CDR3 reads TGTGCCAGCAGGCCGGGGGCTAGCGGGAGGTCCGACTCCTACGAGCAGTACTTC.

The CDR3 region has the DNA TGTGCCAGCAGTTTAGCGATGAATCAGCCCCAGCATTTT. This translates into CASSLAMNQPQHF. The genes are TRBV6-5 and TRBJ1-5; D is unresolved. Trimming cost V 4 bases and J 4 bases, with 8 bases left between them. The germline gives CDR1 MNHEY, CDR2 SVGAGI. The CDR3 totals 13 residues.

The chain has TRBV19 and TRBJ1-2; TRBD1 matches at 8 bases. Germline-derived CDR1 and CDR2 are LNHDA and SQIVND (reference sequence). The CDR3 runs 13 residues. The trim removed 7 bases at V and 5 bases at J, leaving 6 bases unmatched. CDR3 sequence reads: CASTPGGTYGYTF. DNA of the CDR3: TGTGCCAGTACCCCAGGGGGCACGTATGGCTACACCTTC.

V gene TRBV28 combines with J gene TRBJ1-1, with a possible D match to TRBD1 (6 bases). The CDR3 is made up of 11 amino acids. In germline, CDR1 is MDHEN, CDR2 SYDVKM. Trimming pared 6 bases from V and 10 bases from J, leaving 12 bases between. The CDR3 bases are TGTGCCAGCAGGGCTAACAGGGTAGCTTTCTTT. This translates into CASRANRVAFF. Filled out from reference TRBV28 and TRBJ1-1, the complete variable domain reads DVKVTQSSRYLVKRTGEKVFLECVQDMDHENMFWYRQDPGLGLRLIYFSYDVKMKEKGDIPEGYSVSREKKERFSLILESASTNQTSMYLCASRANRVAFFGQGTRLTVV.

The chain combines TRBV5-1 with TRBJ1-4, with D possibly being TRBD1 (6 bases). This CDR3 has 15 amino acids. The ends were cut back, 4 bases at V and 6 bases at J, with 16 bases in the middle. Germline V gene lookup returns CDR1 SGHRS and CDR2 YFSETQ. The CDR3 loop is CASSTTTGQDEKLFF. Here the CDR3 DNA reads TGCGCCAGCAGCACAACGACAGGCCAGGATGAAAAACTGTTTTTT.

The genes are TRBV6-5 and TRBJ1-6, with 7 nucleotides matching TRBD1. V trimming: 6 bases; J trimming: 6 bases; junction bases outside the gene matches: 8. The germline gives CDR1 MNHEY, CDR2 SVGAGI. This CDR3 comprises 15 residues. CDR3 DNA sequence: TGTGCCAGCAGCCGACAGGGACTGCTTAATTCACCCCTCCACTTT. Translating gives CASSRQGLLNSPLHF.

With respect to this clone: Here the CDR3 omits its conserved ending phenylalanine or tryptophan, so a read error is the likely source. Because the CDR3's place on the DNA is in doubt, the DNA is left out and the CDR3 is given as listed by TCRdb. The chain employs TRBV2 and TRBJ1-2; whether TRBD1, the table's D call, matches the DNA was not checked. Germline CDR1 SNHLY, CDR2 FYNNEI. The CDR3 is 12 residues long, counting both termini. CDR3 sequence reads: CASSLIQVAVHL.

The rearrangement links TRBV6-2 or TRBV6-3 to TRBJ1-5; D possibly corresponds to TRBD1 (5 bases). Trimming took 0 bases from V and 0 from J, leaving 12 bases between them. The length of the CDR3 is 17 residues. Per germline, CDR1 MNHEY and CDR2 SVGEGT. This CDR3 reads CASSYSPGGYSNQPQHF. The CDR3, as DNA: TGTGCCAGCAGTTACTCACCGGGGGGTTATAGCAATCAGCCCCAGCATTTT.

The chain is built from TRBV5-8 and TRBJ2-7, with D tentatively TRBD2 (5 bases). The germline gives CDR1 SGHTS, CDR2 YDEGEE. This CDR3 is built from 13 residues. V lost 1 base and J lost 6, with 11 bases in between. For the CDR3, the DNA is TGTGCCAGCAGCTTGAACAGCGCGGGCGAGCAGTACTTC. The encoded protein is CASSLNSAGEQYF.

This clone was recorded a few times. The genes are TRBV6-1 and TRBJ1-1; 9 positions agree with TRBD1. CDR3 length equals 16 residues. V shed 4 bases, J shed 4 bases, and the junction held 10 bases outside the gene matches. Germline assignment: CDR1 MNHNS and CDR2 SASEGT. CDR3 sequence: CASSAMDRGFATEAFF. CDR3 DNA sequence: TGTGCCAGCAGTGCAATGGACAGGGGATTTGCCACTGAAGCTTTCTTT.

The chain joins TRBV10-3 to TRBJ2-1; a possible D gene is TRBD2 (7 bases). The ends were cut back, 10 bases at V and 3 bases at J, with 16 bases in the middle. The CDR3 sequence is 14 residues long. Germline-derived CDR1 and CDR2 are ENHRY and SYGVKD. The CDR3 DNA reads as TGTGCCACAGGGGTCGCGGGAGTCTACAATGAGCAGTTCTTC. This gives the protein CATGVAGVYNEQFF.

The genes are TRBV15 and TRBJ2-1; maybe TRBD2 (6 bases). The CDR3 totals 14 residues. V gave up 0 bases and J gave up 9 bases, with 12 bases separating them. Germline-derived CDR1 and CDR2 are LNHNV and YYDKDF (reference sequence). The CDR3 is CATSREGGSREQFF. Written as DNA, the CDR3 is TGTGCCACCAGCAGAGAGGGGGGATCGCGTGAGCAGTTCTTC.

The rearrangement joins TRBV11-2 to TRBJ1-2, with unresolved D. This CDR3 has 15 amino acids. The V gene's germline CDR1 is SGHAT and CDR2 FQNNGV. Trimming cost V 0 bases and J 7 bases, with 15 bases left between them. The CDR3: CASSLDPFQSGGYTF. In DNA form, the CDR3 reads TGTGCCAGCAGCTTAGACCCCTTCCAATCGGGTGGCTACACCTTC.